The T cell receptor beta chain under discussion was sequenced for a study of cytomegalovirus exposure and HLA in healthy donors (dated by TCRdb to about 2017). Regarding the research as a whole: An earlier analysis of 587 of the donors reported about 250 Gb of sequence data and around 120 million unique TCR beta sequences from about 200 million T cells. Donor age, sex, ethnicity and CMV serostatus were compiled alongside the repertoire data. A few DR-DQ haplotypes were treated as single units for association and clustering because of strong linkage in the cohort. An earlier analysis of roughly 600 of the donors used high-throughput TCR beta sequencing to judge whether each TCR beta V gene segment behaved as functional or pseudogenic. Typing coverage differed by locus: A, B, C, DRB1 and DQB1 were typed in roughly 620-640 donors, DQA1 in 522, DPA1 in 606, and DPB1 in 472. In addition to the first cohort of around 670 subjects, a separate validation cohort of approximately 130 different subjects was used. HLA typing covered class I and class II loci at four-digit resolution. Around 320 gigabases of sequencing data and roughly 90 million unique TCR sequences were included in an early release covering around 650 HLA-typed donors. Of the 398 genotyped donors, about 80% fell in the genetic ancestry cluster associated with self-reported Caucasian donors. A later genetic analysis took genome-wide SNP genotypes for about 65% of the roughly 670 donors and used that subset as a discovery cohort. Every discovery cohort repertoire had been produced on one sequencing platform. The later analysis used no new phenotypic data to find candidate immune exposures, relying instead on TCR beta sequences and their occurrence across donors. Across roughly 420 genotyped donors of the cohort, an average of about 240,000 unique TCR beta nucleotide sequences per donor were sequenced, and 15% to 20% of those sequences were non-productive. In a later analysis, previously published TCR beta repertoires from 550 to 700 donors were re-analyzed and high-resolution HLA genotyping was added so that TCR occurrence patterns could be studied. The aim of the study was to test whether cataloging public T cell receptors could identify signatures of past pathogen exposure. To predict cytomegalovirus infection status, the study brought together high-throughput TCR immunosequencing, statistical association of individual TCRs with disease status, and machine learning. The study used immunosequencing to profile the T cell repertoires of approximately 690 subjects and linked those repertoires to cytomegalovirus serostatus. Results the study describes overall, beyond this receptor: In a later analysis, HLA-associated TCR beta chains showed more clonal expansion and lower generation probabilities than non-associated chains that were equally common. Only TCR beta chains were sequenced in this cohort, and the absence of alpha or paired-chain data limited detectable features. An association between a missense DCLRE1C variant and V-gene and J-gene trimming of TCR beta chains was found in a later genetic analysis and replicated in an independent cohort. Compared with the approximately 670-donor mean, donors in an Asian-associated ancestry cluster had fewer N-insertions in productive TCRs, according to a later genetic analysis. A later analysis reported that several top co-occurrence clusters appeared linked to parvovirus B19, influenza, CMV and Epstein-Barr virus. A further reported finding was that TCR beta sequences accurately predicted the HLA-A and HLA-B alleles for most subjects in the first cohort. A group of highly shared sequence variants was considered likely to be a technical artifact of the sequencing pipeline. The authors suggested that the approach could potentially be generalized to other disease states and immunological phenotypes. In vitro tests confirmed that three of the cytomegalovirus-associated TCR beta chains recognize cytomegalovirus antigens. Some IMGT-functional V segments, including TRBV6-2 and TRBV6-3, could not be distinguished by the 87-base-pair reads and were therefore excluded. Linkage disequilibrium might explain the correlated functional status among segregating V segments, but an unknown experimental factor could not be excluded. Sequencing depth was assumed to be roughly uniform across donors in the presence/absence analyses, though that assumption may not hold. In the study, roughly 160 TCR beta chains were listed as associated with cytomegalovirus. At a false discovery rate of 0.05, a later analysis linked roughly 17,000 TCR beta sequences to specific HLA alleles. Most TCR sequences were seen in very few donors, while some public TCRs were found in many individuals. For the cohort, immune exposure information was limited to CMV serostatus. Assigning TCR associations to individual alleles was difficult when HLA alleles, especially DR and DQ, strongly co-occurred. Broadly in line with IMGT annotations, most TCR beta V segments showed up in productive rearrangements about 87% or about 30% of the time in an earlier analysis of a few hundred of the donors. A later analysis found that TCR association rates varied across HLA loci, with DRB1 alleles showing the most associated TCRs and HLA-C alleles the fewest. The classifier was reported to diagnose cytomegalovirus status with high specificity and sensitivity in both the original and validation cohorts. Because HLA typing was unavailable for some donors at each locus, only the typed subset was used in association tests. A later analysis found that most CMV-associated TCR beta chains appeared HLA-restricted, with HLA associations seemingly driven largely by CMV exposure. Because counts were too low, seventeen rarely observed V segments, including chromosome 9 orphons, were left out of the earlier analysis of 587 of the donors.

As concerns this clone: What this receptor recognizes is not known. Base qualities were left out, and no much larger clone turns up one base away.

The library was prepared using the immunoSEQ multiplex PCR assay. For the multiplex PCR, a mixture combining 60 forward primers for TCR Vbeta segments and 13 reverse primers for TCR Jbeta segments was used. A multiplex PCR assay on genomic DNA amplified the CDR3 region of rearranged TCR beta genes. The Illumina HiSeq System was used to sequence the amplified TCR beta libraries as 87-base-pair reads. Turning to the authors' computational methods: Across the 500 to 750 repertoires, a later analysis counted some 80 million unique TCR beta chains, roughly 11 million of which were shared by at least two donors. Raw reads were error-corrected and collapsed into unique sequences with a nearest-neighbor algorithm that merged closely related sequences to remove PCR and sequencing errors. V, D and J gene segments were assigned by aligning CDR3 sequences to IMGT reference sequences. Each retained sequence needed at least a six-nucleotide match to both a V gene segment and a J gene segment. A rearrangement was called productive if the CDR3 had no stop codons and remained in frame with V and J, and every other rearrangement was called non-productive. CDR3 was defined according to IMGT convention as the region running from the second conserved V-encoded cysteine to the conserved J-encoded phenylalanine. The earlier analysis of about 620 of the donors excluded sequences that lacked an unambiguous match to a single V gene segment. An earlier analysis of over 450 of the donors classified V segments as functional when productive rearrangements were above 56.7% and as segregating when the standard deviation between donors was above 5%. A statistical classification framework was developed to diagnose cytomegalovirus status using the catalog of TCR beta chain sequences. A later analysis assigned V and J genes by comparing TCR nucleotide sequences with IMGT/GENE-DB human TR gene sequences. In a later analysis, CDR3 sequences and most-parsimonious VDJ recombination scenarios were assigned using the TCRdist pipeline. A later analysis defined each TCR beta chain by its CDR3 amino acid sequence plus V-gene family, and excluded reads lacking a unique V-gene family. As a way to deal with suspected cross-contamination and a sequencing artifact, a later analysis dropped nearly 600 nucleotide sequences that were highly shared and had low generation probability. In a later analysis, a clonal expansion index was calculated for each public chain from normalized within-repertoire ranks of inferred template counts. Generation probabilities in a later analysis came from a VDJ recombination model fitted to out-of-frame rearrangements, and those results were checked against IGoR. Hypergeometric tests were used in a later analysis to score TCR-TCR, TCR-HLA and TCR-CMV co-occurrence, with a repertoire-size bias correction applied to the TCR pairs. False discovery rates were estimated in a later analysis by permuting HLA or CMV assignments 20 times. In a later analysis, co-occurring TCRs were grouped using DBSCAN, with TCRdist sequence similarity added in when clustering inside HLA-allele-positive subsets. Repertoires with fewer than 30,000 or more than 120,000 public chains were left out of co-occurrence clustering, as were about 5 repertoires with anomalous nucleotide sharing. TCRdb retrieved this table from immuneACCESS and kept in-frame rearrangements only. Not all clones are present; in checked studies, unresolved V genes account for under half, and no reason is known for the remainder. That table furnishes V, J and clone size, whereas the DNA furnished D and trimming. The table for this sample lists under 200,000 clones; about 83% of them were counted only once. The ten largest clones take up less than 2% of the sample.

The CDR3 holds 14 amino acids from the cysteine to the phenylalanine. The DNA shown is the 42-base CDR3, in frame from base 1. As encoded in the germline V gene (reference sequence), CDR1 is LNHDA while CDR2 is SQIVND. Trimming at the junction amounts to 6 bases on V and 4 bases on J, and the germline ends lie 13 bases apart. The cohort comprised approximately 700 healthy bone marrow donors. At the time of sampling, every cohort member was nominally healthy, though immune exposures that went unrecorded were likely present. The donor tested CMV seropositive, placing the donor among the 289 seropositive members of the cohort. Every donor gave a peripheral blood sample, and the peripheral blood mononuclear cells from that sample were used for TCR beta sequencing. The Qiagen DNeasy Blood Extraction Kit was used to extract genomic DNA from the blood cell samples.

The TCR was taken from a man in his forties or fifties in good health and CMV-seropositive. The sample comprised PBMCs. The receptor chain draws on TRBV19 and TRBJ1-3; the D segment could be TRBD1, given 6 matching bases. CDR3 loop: CASSRSGTGNTIYF. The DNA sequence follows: TGTGCCAGTAGCAGATCCGGGACAGGAAACACCATATATTTT.